This record looks at one T cell receptor (beta chain) sequence and its context. The data originate from a study of blood T cell repertoires in COVID-19. About the study: The origin of the acute and convalescent COVID-19 samples was the United States, Italy and Spain. T cells, B-cell-depleted T cells, or PBMCs provided the cDNA or gDNA that served as material.

V lost 3 bases to trimming and J lost 6 bases, with 15 bases between them. The CDR3 is 15 residues long. Germline V lookup: CDR1 GTSNPN, CDR2 SVGIG (reference sequence). Under the authors' procedure: Reference gene primer amplification in the assay estimated nucleated cell counts. TCRdb's table, derived via immunoSEQ multiplex PCR, lists solely in-frame clones and lacks some. The DNA was the basis for D and trimming; V, J and clone size are from that table. This repertoire shows under 350,000 clones, around 88% found once; its top ten account for around 4.4%. This TCR was sampled from a man aged 35-49 years with acute or convalescent COVID-19. Sequenced sample: peripheral blood. This chain links TRBV30 with TRBJ1-6; D is perhaps TRBD1 (5 bases). The CDR3 spells CAWRPRTGGNSPLHF. The CDR3 coding sequence is TGTGCCTGGAGACCCCGAACAGGCGGTAATTCACCCCTCCACTTT.